What follows are 23 T cell receptor beta chains derived from one specimen sequenced in a study of T cell repertoires in cytomegalovirus infection. Antigens of these TCRs are unknown. TCRdb processed the reads anew with MiXCR; each CDR3 protein has one entry. The sample consists of about 920,000 distinct CDR3 sequences, approximately 31% of them appearing once. This specimen was cultured CD8+ T cells from PBMCs, taken from culture after CMV antigen stimulation. Receptor source: a human donor in good health (CMV status not recorded). Some clones in this sample may be carry-over from other donors' samples.

The rearrangement joins TRBV29-1 to TRBJ2-7, with 11 bases that match TRBD2. The germline V gene encodes CDR1 SQVTM and CDR2 ANQGSEA. The CDR3 runs 18 residues. The ends lost 0 bases at V and 4 bases at J; junction bases unmatched: 14. CDR3: CSVEDLKYPGTSGYEQYF. CDR3 coding DNA: TGCAGCGTTGAAGATCTGAAGTACCCCGGGACTAGCGGATACGAGCAGTACTTC.

Regarding this clonotype: A much larger clonotype is one base distant, so this may be a read error. In DNA form, the CDR3 reads TGTGCCAGCAGCTCGACTAGCGGGGGCCCCACAGATACGCAGCATTTT. The encoded protein is CASSSTSGGPTDTQHF. This chain uses TRBV7-8 with TRBJ2-3; TRBD1 is a possible D gene (6 bases). The end of the DNA fits TRBJ1-5 better, so the J call may be wrong. This CDR3 is built from 16 residues. Germline V gene data show CDR1 as SGHVS and CDR2 as FQNEAQ.

J is TRBJ1-1 and V is TRBV5-1; D perhaps matches TRBD1 (6 bases). Trimming left V 5 bases short and J 5 bases short, with 16 bases between. Germline loops: CDR1 SGHRS, CDR2 YFSETQ. This CDR3 is 14 amino acids long. DNA for the CDR3: TGCGCCAGCAGTTCAACAGGGTTAAAAACTGAAGCTTTCTTT. Protein product: CASSSTGLKTEAFF. Complete variable domain (other parts from reference TRBV5-1 and TRBJ1-1): KAGVTQTPRYLIKTRGQQVTLSCSPISGHRSVSWYQQTPGQGLQFLFEYFSETQRNKGNFPGRFSGRQFSNSRSEMNVSTLELGDSALYLCASSSTGLKTEAFFGQGTRLTVV.

This chain joins TRBV7-3 and TRBJ1-1; perhaps TRBD1 as D (6 bases). Trimming left V 4 bases short and J 0 bases short, with 15 bases between. The CDR3 contains 16 residues. Looked up from germline, CDR1 is SGHTA and CDR2 is FQGTGA. CDR3 coding DNA: TGTGCCAGCAGCTCCGACCGGGGGGCAATGAACACTGAAGCTTTCTTT. Translated, it gives CASSSDRGAMNTEAFF. The entire variable domain, with the rest obtained from reference TRBV7-3 and TRBJ1-1, is as follows: GAGVSQTPSNKVTEKGKYVELRCDPISGHTALYWYRQSLGQGPEFLIYFQGTGAADDSGLPNDRFFAVRPEGSVSTLKIQRTERGDSAVYLCASSSDRGAMNTEAFFGQGTRLTVV.

The V and J genes are TRBV6-1 and TRBJ1-5, with D perhaps TRBD1 (5 bases). V lost 9 bases and J 7 bases, leaving 19 bases between the germline ends. Germline V gene sequence: CDR1 MNHNS, CDR2 SASEGT. This CDR3 spans 14 amino acids. CDR3 coding DNA: TGTGCCAGTCAACAACCGGGACTATCCCAGCCCCAGCATTTT. It specifies CASQQPGLSQPQHF.

The table lists this clonotype with a few counts. The chain carries TRBV12-5 and TRBJ1-4, with 8 bases lining up with TRBD1. V gave up 2 bases and J gave up 0 bases; unmatched junction bases: 5. The CDR3 runs 17 residues. Germline V lookup: CDR1 LGHNT, CDR2 FRNRAP. CDR3: CASGLPDRGTTNEKLFF. For the CDR3, the DNA is TGTGCTAGTGGTTTGCCAGACAGGGGAACAACTAATGAAAAACTGTTTTTT.

V is TRBV7-6 and J is TRBJ2-5, with D maybe TRBD2 (5 bases). This CDR3 has 14 amino acids. V was cut by 4 bases and J by 2 bases, with 11 bases left in between. Looked up from germline, CDR1 is SGHVS and CDR2 is FNYEAQ. The CDR3 protein is CASSSGEKQETQYF. The CDR3 nucleotides are TGTGCCAGCAGCTCCGGGGAGAAACAAGAGACCCAGTACTTC.

The V gene is TRBV27, the J gene TRBJ2-1; D remains unclear. V was pared by 4 bases and J by 4 bases, with 8 bases between. CDR3 length: 13 residues. Germline values: CDR1 MNHEY, CDR2 SMNVEV (reference sequence). CDR3 loop: CASSYSAYNEQFF. As DNA, the CDR3 is TGTGCCAGCAGTTACAGCGCGTACAATGAGCAGTTCTTC.

The chain joins TRBV6-5 to TRBJ2-7; D gene uncertain. The CDR3 sequence is 14 residues long. Trimming took off 0 bases at V and 2 bases at J, with 8 bases between the two ends. Germline V lookup: CDR1 MNHEY, CDR2 SVGAGI. CDR3 sequence reads: CASSYSDITYEQYF. DNA of the CDR3: TGTGCCAGCAGTTACTCAGACATAACCTACGAGCAGTACTTC.

This clonotype was detected only a few times. CDR3 bases: TGTGCCAGCCTCGGAGGGGGGGACACCGGGGAGCTGTTTTTT. This encodes CASLGGGDTGELFF. The chain employs TRBV7-9 and TRBJ2-2; the D gene is possibly TRBD2 (7 bases). The length of the CDR3 is 14 residues. Germline V gene lookup returns CDR1 SEHNR and CDR2 FQNEAQ (reference sequence). Trimming removed 8 bases at V and 3 bases at J, with 13 bases between.

This clonotype showed up just a few times. The chain recombines TRBV7-2 with TRBJ2-1; D is ambiguous. V lost 5 bases and J 3 bases, leaving 11 bases between the germline ends. CDR1 and CDR2 from the germline V gene are SGHTA and FQGNSA. The CDR3 contains 14 residues. The CDR3 protein is CASSPGRYYNEQFF. As DNA, the CDR3 is TGTGCCAGCAGCCCCGGACGGTACTACAATGAGCAGTTCTTC.

The table lists this clonotype with a few counts. V is TRBV6-1 and J is TRBJ1-2, with TRBD1 as a possible D gene (5 bases). Germline lookup yields CDR1 MNHNS and CDR2 SASEGT. The CDR3 has 13 residues. Trimming cost V 7 bases and J 4 bases, with 13 bases left between them. CDR3 protein: CASTQDRLYGYTF. The DNA of the CDR3 is TGTGCCAGCACCCAAGACAGACTCTATGGCTACACCTTC.

V is TRBV12-3 or TRBV12-4 and J is TRBJ2-1, with TRBD2 matching over 7 bases. The length of the CDR3 is 15 residues. V shed 5 bases, J shed 5 bases, and the junction held 9 bases outside the gene matches. The CDR3 sequence: CASSKPGLPNNEQFF. As DNA, the CDR3 is TGTGCCAGCAGTAAACCGGGACTACCTAACAATGAGCAGTTCTTC.

With respect to this clonotype: A junction end diverges from the germline sequence, so it may reflect a read error. The V call is TRBV10-2, the J call TRBJ1-1; 7 bases agree with TRBD1. Germline lookup yields CDR1 WSHSY and CDR2 SAAADI. CDR3 size: 16 residues. CDR3 region: CASSESGTAPNAEAFF. The CDR3 region has the DNA TGCGCCAGCAGTGAGTCCGGGACAGCGCCGAACGCTGAAGCTTTCTTT.

A word on this clonotype: At one of its ends the junction is not consistent with the germline gene, which may arise from a read error. The chain has TRBV7-3 and TRBJ2-2; D possibly corresponds to TRBD2 (7 bases). The germline V gene encodes CDR1 SGHTA and CDR2 FQGTGA. The CDR3 covers 16 residues. The CDR3 nucleotides read TGTGCCAGCAGCTTAACCGGGGGGCGTAACGCCGGGGAGCTGATTTTT. Translated: CASSLTGGRNAGELIF. Complete variable domain (other parts from reference TRBV7-3 and TRBJ2-2): GAGVSQTPSNKVTEKGKYVELRCDPISGHTALYWYRQSLGQGPEFLIYFQGTGAADDSGLPNDRFFAVRPEGSVSTLKIQRTERGDSAVYLCASSLTGGRNAGELIFGEGSRLTVL.

The V call is TRBV27, the J call TRBJ1-1, with no clear D. The CDR3 is 10 residues long. Germline CDR1 and CDR2: MNHEY and SMNVEV (reference sequence). V was pared by 8 bases and J by 5 bases, with 6 bases between. The CDR3 spells CASVRTEAFF. CDR3 coding DNA: TGTGCCAGCGTGAGGACTGAAGCTTTCTTT.

The DNA for the CDR3 is TGCGCCAGCAGCCACCCCCAGGTCCCCGAAGCCGGGGCCAACGTCCTGACTTTC. It specifies CASSHPQVPEAGANVLTF. The chain uses TRBV4-3 and TRBJ2-6; no clear D gene. The V end was cut by 3 bases, the J end by 4 bases, with 19 bases between. This CDR3 has 18 residues. CDR1 is LGHNA and CDR2 is YSLEER in the germline V gene.

The genes are TRBV28 and TRBJ2-5; D is perhaps TRBD2 (6 bases). Trimming removed 3 bases from V and 5 bases from J, with 13 bases in between. This CDR3 comprises 14 residues. In germline, CDR1 is MDHEN, CDR2 SYDVKM. The chain's CDR3 is CASSFHGGSETQYF. CDR3 nucleotides: TGTGCCAGCAGTTTTCATGGAGGGTCGGAGACCCAGTACTTC. The variable domain in full, with the rest retrieved from reference TRBV28 and TRBJ2-5, is DVKVTQSSRYLVKRTGEKVFLECVQDMDHENMFWYRQDPGLGLRLIYFSYDVKMKEKGDIPEGYSVSREKKERFSLILESASTNQTSMYLCASSFHGGSETQYFGPGTRLLVL.

The CDR3 protein is CASSSLAESNQPQHF. The DNA for the CDR3 is TGTGCCAGCAGCTCGCTCGCGGAGAGCAATCAGCCCCAGCATTTT. This chain connects TRBV7-8 to TRBJ1-5; D gene ambiguous. The CDR3 spans 15 residues. Trimming cost V 4 bases and J 1 base, with 11 bases left between them. Germline CDR1 is SGHVS and CDR2 is FQNEAQ.

This clonotype was counted many times. The chain joins TRBV7-6 to TRBJ2-6, with unresolved D. In germline, CDR1 is SGHVS, CDR2 FNYEAQ. This CDR3 has 13 residues. V was shortened by 5 bases and J by 0 bases, with 2 bases between the two germline ends. CDR3 in DNA: TGTGCCAGCAGCAACTCTGGGGCCAACGTCCTGACTTTC. Translation gives CASSNSGANVLTF.

There are many counts of this clonotype. J is TRBJ2-7 and V is TRBV7-2; no clear D. The length of the CDR3 is 14 residues. Germline CDR1 reads SGHTA; CDR2 reads FQGNSA. Deletions cut 5 bases from V and 2 bases from J, with 13 bases between. CDR3 amino acids: CASSAYHLAYEQYV. The DNA for the CDR3 is TGTGCCAGCAGCGCGTACCACTTGGCCTACGAGCAGTACGTC.

The chain combines TRBV9 with TRBJ2-1; weak D call: TRBD2 (6 bases). The germline V gene has CDR1 SGDLS and CDR2 YYNGEE. CDR3 length equals 15 residues. Trimming took 3 bases from V and 2 from J, leaving 12 bases between them. The CDR3: CASSAAGSPYNEQFF. For the CDR3, the DNA is TGTGCCAGCAGCGCCGCCGGGAGCCCCTACAATGAGCAGTTCTTC.

The chain uses TRBV2 and TRBJ1-1; D ambiguous. Germline-derived CDR1 and CDR2 are SNHLY and FYNNEI. V lost 2 bases to trimming and J lost 1 base, with 8 bases between them. The CDR3 totals 14 residues. Here the CDR3 DNA reads TGTGCCAGCAGTGAATTGGCAGAGAACACTGAAGCTTTCTTT. Protein product: CASSELAENTEAFF.